The present TCR beta chain was sequenced within a study of cytomegalovirus exposure and HLA in healthy donors. Study-wide points: Rare sequences made up most TCRs, while some public TCRs were found in many donors. In a later analysis, common viral pathogens appeared linked to several of the most significant clusters.

Healthy people donating bone marrow made up the donors. PCR employed 60 Vbeta and 13 Jbeta primers. Only in-frame clones appear in the TCRdb table, and some are missing; sequencing was by immunoSEQ multiplex PCR. Of approximately 140,000 clones in the sample, approximately 70% were seen once. This clone was seen only once. Its antigen remains unknown. The germline V and J ends were trimmed by 0 bases and 4 bases, with 12 bases remaining between them. The germline CDR1 and CDR2 sequences are MDHEN and SYDVKM. The CDR3 covers 15 residues. Sequencing used PBMCs. This clonotype was sampled from a woman aged 18-29 years in good health and CMV-seronegative. V is TRBV28 and J is TRBJ2-5; possibly TRBD1 for D (5 bases). The CDR3 loop is CASSLWSRGRETQYF. The CDR3 nucleotides read TGTGCCAGCAGTTTATGGAGTAGGGGAAGAGAGACCCAGTACTTC.